The 27 T cell receptor beta chains presented below share a single source sample, sequenced in a study of shared clonotypes between healthy human individuals. Clones were read by immunoSEQ multiplex PCR, and TCRdb kept only the in-frame ones, dropping some. The sample holds fewer than 3 million clones; around 90% are singletons and the top ten take around 0.4%. What was sequenced was naive CD4+ T cells from PBMCs. The subset here: CD45RA+ positively selected. The source of these receptors is a man aged 18-30 years in good health. Some clones in this sample may be carry-over from other donors' samples.

This clone was seen just once. This chain links TRBV6-1 with TRBJ2-7; D uncertain. Trimming pared 1 base from V and 7 bases from J, leaving 5 bases between. Germline CDR1 reads MNHNS; CDR2 reads SASEGT. There are 11 residues in the CDR3. CDR3 protein: CASSEEGEQYF. DNA of the CDR3: TGTGCCAGCAGTGAAGAAGGGGAGCAGTACTTC.

This clone was observed once. The V and J genes are TRBV7-9 and TRBJ2-2; tentative D call: TRBD2 (6 bases). There are 17 residues in the CDR3. V was trimmed by 7 bases and J by 0 bases, leaving 18 bases between them. Looked up from germline, CDR1 is SEHNR and CDR2 is FQNEAQ (reference sequence). CDR3 region: CASKGITGLTNTGELFF. Here the CDR3 DNA reads TGTGCCAGCAAAGGGATTACAGGACTAACGAACACCGGGGAGCTGTTTTTT.

CDR3 nucleotides: TGTGCCATCAGTGATGCTGACAGGGGTGGCTACACCTTC. Translated: CAISDADRGGYTF. This chain joins TRBV10-3 and TRBJ1-2; TRBD1 matches 8 bases. Germline values: CDR1 ENHRY, CDR2 SYGVKD. This CDR3 region has 13 residues. V lost 3 bases and J lost 7; bases outside the gene matches: 4.

V is TRBV7-9 and J is TRBJ1-1; D not resolved. Trimming left V 5 bases short and J 4 bases short, with 8 bases between. The CDR3 length is 12 residues. The germline CDR1 and CDR2 sequences are SEHNR and FQNEAQ (reference sequence). Written as DNA, the CDR3 is TGTGCCAGCAGCCCGGACGGCACTGAAGCTTTCTTT. This encodes CASSPDGTEAFF.

This chain joins TRBV14 and TRBJ1-4; 9 nucleotides align to TRBD1. Germline CDR1 and CDR2: SGHDN and FVKESK. CDR3 length: 13 amino acids. The V segment lost 5 bases and the J segment 8 bases; nucleotides outside the gene matches: 3. Here the CDR3 reads CASSAGTGEKLFF. The CDR3 DNA reads TGTGCCAGCAGCGCAGGGACAGGGGAAAAACTGTTTTTT.

The chain has TRBV7-3 and TRBJ2-6, with TRBD1 matching 7 bases. The CDR3 runs 14 residues. V was pared by 5 bases and J by 5 bases, with 3 bases of the junction left unmatched. Germline lookup yields CDR1 SGHTA and CDR2 FQGTGA. The CDR3 region has the DNA TGTGCCAGCAGCACGACAGGGAGGGCCAACGTCCTGACTTTC. As protein: CASSTTGRANVLTF. The full variable domain, completed using reference TRBV7-3 and TRBJ2-6, is GAGVSQTPSNKVTEKGKYVELRCDPISGHTALYWYRQSLGQGPEFLIYFQGTGAADDSGLPNDRFFAVRPEGSVSTLKIQRTERGDSAVYLCASSTTGRANVLTFGAGSRLTVL.

This chain joins TRBV4-3 and TRBJ2-1; D is possibly TRBD1 (5 bases). Trimming left V 0 bases short and J 6 bases short, with 18 bases between. The CDR3 is 17 amino acids. The germline V gene encodes CDR1 LGHNA and CDR2 YSLEER. The chain's CDR3 is CASSQDRGGATINEQFF. CDR3 coding DNA: TGCGCCAGCAGCCAAGATAGGGGCGGAGCCACAATCAATGAGCAGTTCTTC.

Notes on this clone: Other DNA variants within this sample encode the same CDR3. This chain joins TRBV7-2 and TRBJ2-5; 11 nucleotides agree with TRBD1. Germline V gene data show CDR1 as SGHTA and CDR2 as FQGNSA. The CDR3 runs to 14 residues. V gave up 5 bases and J gave up 5 bases; unmatched junction bases: 4. CDR3 coding DNA: TGTGCCAGCAGCCGGGACAGGGGGAGGGAGACCCAGTACTTC. Translation gives CASSRDRGRETQYF.

This chain links TRBV5-1 with TRBJ2-7; maybe TRBD1 (7 bases). V gave up 7 bases and J gave up 11 bases, with 22 bases separating them. The CDR3 spans 13 residues. Germline V lookup: CDR1 SGHRS, CDR2 YFSETQ. CDR3 coding DNA: TGCGCCAGCTCCGGGACAGCGGGCCGAGCGGAGTACTTC. Translation: CASSGTAGRAEYF.

In the case of this clone: Other DNA sequences in this sample translate to the same CDR3. This chain links TRBV28 with TRBJ1-2; D uncertain. Trimming stripped 4 bases from V and 4 bases from J, with 7 bases between. This CDR3 has 12 residues. Germline V gene data show CDR1 as MDHEN and CDR2 as SYDVKM. CDR3 bases: TGTGCCAGCAGTTCCAGCCCCTATGGCTACACCTTC. Translated: CASSSSPYGYTF.

This chain uses TRBV7-6 with TRBJ1-4; D gene unclear. This CDR3 contains 11 residues. Germline V gene sequence: CDR1 SGHVS, CDR2 FNYEAQ. The V end was cut by 8 bases, the J end by 6 bases, with 7 bases between. For the CDR3, the DNA is TGTGCCAGCGGATGGGATGAAAAACTGTTTTTT. Amino acids: CASGWDEKLFF.

In DNA, the CDR3 is TGTGCCAGCAGTTTTAGGGGCTCGGAGGGCTACACCTTC. Encoded protein: CASSFRGSEGYTF. The chain combines TRBV27 with TRBJ1-2, with D possibly being TRBD1 (5 bases). The V gene lost 3 bases and the J gene lost 8 bases, with 13 bases spanning the gap. Germline V gene sequence: CDR1 MNHEY, CDR2 SMNVEV (reference sequence). This CDR3 contains 13 residues.

The V gene is TRBV9, the J gene TRBJ2-2, with TRBD2 identical over 8 bases. This CDR3 has 17 amino acids. V lost 1 base to trimming and J lost 5 bases; unmatched junction nucleotides: 10. Germline assignment: CDR1 SGDLS and CDR2 YYNGEE. In DNA form, the CDR3 reads TGTGCCAGCAGCGTAACCCCCCTAGCGGGCGGTACCGGGGAGCTGTTTTTT. This gives the protein CASSVTPLAGGTGELFF.

The chain carries TRBV6-5 and TRBJ1-3; 12 positions match TRBD1. The CDR3 consists of 16 residues. Germline V gene sequence: CDR1 MNHEY, CDR2 SVGAGI. With 2 bases clipped from V and 7 bases from J, the junction kept 6 bases outside the gene matches. DNA of the CDR3: TGTGCCAGCAGTTACGGGACAGGGGGCCTTCGGAACACCATATATTTT. Its translation: CASSYGTGGLRNTIYF.

The chain recombines TRBV5-4 with TRBJ2-1; D is uncertain. CDR1 is SGHNT, CDR2 YYREEE, per germline (reference sequence). V was clipped by 0 bases and J by 6 bases, with 4 bases between them. This CDR3 has 12 amino acids. The CDR3 DNA is TGTGCCAGCAGCTTGGACGCCAATGAGCAGTTCTTC. It encodes CASSLDANEQFF.

The chain couples TRBV19 to TRBJ1-5; the D gene is possibly TRBD1 (5 bases). Germline V gives CDR1 LNHDA, CDR2 SQIVND (reference sequence). This CDR3 comprises 17 residues. Deletions cut 5 bases from V and 2 bases from J, with 19 bases between. This chain's CDR3 is CASSGNSGSRGNQPQHF. For the CDR3, the DNA is TGTGCCAGTAGTGGAAACTCAGGGAGTAGGGGCAATCAGCCCCAGCATTTT.

The gene calls are TRBV14 and TRBJ2-6, with a possible D match to TRBD2 (5 bases). The V gene's germline CDR1 is SGHDN and CDR2 FVKESK. Trimming shortened V by 1 base and J by 2 bases, and 9 bases separated the two germline ends. The CDR3 sequence is 16 residues long. CDR3 DNA: TGTGCCAGCAGCCAAGTCGGGGTCGCTGGGGCCAACGTCCTGACTTTC. This codes for CASSQVGVAGANVLTF.

The chain recombines TRBV6-1 with TRBJ2-6; D may be TRBD1 (6 bases). Germline V gene sequence: CDR1 MNHNS, CDR2 SASEGT. V was clipped by 5 bases and J by 4 bases, with 12 bases between them. The CDR3 covers 15 residues. CDR3 nucleotide sequence: TGTGCCAGCAGTCGGGACATTACCGGGGCCAACGTCCTGACTTTC. Its translation: CASSRDITGANVLTF.

This clone has only one observation. The chain uses TRBV18 and TRBJ2-3, with TRBD1 matching over 7 bases. V shed 5 bases, J shed 2 bases, and the junction held 7 bases outside the gene matches. The length of the CDR3 is 15 residues. Per the germline V gene, CDR1 is KGHSH and CDR2 is LQKENI. CDR3 amino acids: CASSLQGTHTDTQYF. In nucleotides, the CDR3 is TGTGCCAGCTCATTACAGGGGACGCACACAGATACGCAGTATTTT.

The rearrangement links TRBV5-4 to TRBJ2-4; D might be TRBD2 (5 bases). Germline V gives CDR1 SGHNT, CDR2 YYREEE (reference sequence). The CDR3 has 16 residues. Trimming cost V 4 bases and J 0 bases, with 14 bases left between them. CDR3 loop: CASSVSSGLAKNIQYF. The CDR3 DNA is TGTGCCAGCAGCGTCTCATCCGGACTAGCCAAAAACATTCAGTACTTC.

The gene calls are TRBV19 and TRBJ1-1, with D tentatively TRBD1 (6 bases). Germline V gives CDR1 LNHDA, CDR2 SQIVND (reference sequence). Trimming left V 7 bases short and J 1 base short, with 22 bases between. There are 17 residues in the CDR3. The CDR3 bases are TGTGCCAGTACCCTAGGGGGTAAGCTGGGACCGAACACTGAAGCTTTCTTT. Translated, it gives CASTLGGKLGPNTEAFF.

V and J are TRBV4-3 and TRBJ1-2, with unresolved D. V shed 1 base and J shed 1 base, with 7 bases lying between them. CDR1 and CDR2 (germline): LGHNA, YSLEER. CDR3 size: 14 residues. CDR3 bases: TGCGCCAGCAGCCAAGTCACAGATAACTATGGCTACACCTTC. Residues: CASSQVTDNYGYTF.

The chain joins TRBV2 to TRBJ1-1; D ambiguous. The CDR3 sequence is 15 residues long. Germline V CDR1 and CDR2: SNHLY, FYNNEI. V was shortened by 2 bases and J by 5 bases, with 15 bases between the two germline ends. In DNA form, the CDR3 reads TGTGCCAGCAGTGAACAATACAAGGGAGTAACTGAAGCTTTCTTT. Translated, it gives CASSEQYKGVTEAFF.

This clone was counted a few times. The identical CDR3 is also encoded by other nucleotide sequences in the sample. The chain links TRBV18 to TRBJ1-1; TRBD1 might be the D (5 bases). V lost 3 bases and J 0 bases, leaving 5 bases between the germline ends. CDR1 is KGHSH, CDR2 LQKENI, per germline. The CDR3 is made up of 13 amino acids. CDR3 in amino acids: CASSPDMNTEAFF. CDR3 sequence (DNA): TGTGCCAGCTCACCGGACATGAACACTGAAGCTTTCTTT.

This chain links TRBV20-1 with TRBJ2-1; D ambiguous. V dropped 2 bases and J dropped 8 bases, with 7 bases sitting between them. The CDR3 extends over 11 amino acids. Looked up from germline, CDR1 is DFQATT and CDR2 is SNEGSKA (reference sequence). The CDR3 DNA reads TGCAGTGCTAGAATGGGGTATGAGCAGTTCTTC. Translated: CSARMGYEQFF.

The rearrangement links TRBV28 to TRBJ1-3; D unresolved. CDR3 size: 14 residues. V was pared by 3 bases and J by 2 bases, with 8 bases between. Germline CDR1 MDHEN, CDR2 SYDVKM. The CDR3 is CASSLVGAGNTIYF. CDR3 nucleotides: TGTGCCAGCAGTTTGGTGGGTGCTGGAAACACCATATATTTT.

This chain connects TRBV4-3 to TRBJ1-5; D possibly corresponds to TRBD1 (6 bases). This CDR3 comprises 13 residues. From germline, CDR1 is LGHNA and CDR2 YSLEER. V shed 0 bases and J shed 7 bases, with 7 bases lying between them. CDR3: CASSQEGGQPQHF. The CDR3 DNA is TGCGCCAGCAGCCAAGAGGGGGGCCAGCCCCAGCATTTT.